This TCR beta chain was identified during a study of CD8+ T cells in alopecia areata. Overall study context: In an open-label trial, patients got 5 to 10 mg tofacitinib twice daily. Severity was scored as percentage of affected scalp area in treated patients. Study-level findings and limits: The link between baseline CD8+ expansion and response remains uncertain with one nonresponder.

The CDR3 totals 12 residues. Germline V lookup: CDR1 GTSNPN, CDR2 SVGIG (reference sequence). Trimming shortened V by 4 bases and J by 2 bases, and 8 bases separated the two germline ends. The treatment denotes: oral pan-JAK inhibitor, 5-10 mg twice daily. Notes on this clone: Its antigen is not known.

Once RNA had been extracted, it was reverse transcribed into cDNA to act as the sequencing template. TCRdb's copy holds only in-frame clones and misses some; the assay was immunoSEQ multiplex PCR. The sample shows a few hundred thousand clones, approximately 67% of them seen only once. Specimen: CD4+ T cells sorted from blood, collected around week 44, from a patient treated with tofacitinib. V and J are TRBV30 and TRBJ1-2; no definite D call. The source is a human donor with alopecia areata. The DNA of the CDR3 is TGTGCCTGGACCCAGTCAAACTATGGCTACACCTTC. Amino acids: CAWTQSNYGYTF.